This TCR beta chain emerged from a study of blood T cell repertoires in COVID-19. Study overall: Italy, Spain and the United States were the sources of the convalescent and acute COVID-19 samples. The cDNA or gDNA used as material had been derived from T cells, B-cell-depleted T cells, or PBMCs.

Unmatched junction bases numbered 7, after V lost 3 bases and J lost 0 bases. Looked up from germline, CDR1 is MDHEN and CDR2 is SYDVKM. The CDR3 covers 16 residues. In the study's own analysis: Cell counts per sample came from amplifying reference gene primers. Only in-frame clones appear in the TCRdb table, and some are missing; sequencing was by immunoSEQ multiplex PCR. The DNA was the basis for D and trimming; V, J and clone size are from that table. The sample contains approximately 130,000 clones, approximately 87% of which appear only once. Sequenced: peripheral blood. This receptor was taken from a woman between 45 and 65 years old with acute or convalescent COVID-19. The rearrangement links TRBV28 to TRBJ1-1, with 7 bases fitting TRBD1. CDR3 region: CASSFFPGGLNTEAFF. The CDR3 region has the DNA TGTGCCAGCAGTTTTTTTCCAGGGGGTTTGAACACTGAAGCTTTCTTT.